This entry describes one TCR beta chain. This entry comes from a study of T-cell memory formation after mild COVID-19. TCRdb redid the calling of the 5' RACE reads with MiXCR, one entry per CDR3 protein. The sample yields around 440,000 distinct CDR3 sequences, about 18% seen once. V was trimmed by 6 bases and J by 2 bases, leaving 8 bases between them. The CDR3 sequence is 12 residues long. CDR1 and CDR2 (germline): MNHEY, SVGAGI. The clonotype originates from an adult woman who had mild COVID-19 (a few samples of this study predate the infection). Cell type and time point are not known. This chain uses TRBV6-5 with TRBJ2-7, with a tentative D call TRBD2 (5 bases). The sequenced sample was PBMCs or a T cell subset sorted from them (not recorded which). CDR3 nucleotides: TGTGCCAGCAGGAGGGAGCCCTACGAGCAGTACTTC. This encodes CASRREPYEQYF.